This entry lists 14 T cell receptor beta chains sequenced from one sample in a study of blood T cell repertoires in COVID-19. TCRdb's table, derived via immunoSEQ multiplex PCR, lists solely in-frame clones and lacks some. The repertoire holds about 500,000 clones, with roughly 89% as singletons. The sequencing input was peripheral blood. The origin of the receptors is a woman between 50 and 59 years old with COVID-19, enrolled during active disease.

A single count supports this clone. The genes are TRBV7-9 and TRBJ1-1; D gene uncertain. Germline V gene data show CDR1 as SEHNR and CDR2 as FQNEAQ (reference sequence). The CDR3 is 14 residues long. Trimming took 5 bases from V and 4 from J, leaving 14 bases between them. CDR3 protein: CASSLRESITEAFF. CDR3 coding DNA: TGTGCCAGCAGCCTTAGGGAGTCGATCACTGAAGCTTTCTTT.

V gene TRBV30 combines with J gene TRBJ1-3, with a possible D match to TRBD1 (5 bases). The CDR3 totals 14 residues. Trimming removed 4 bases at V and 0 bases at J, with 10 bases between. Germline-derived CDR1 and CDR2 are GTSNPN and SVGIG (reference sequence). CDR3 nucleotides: TGTGCCTGGAACAGGTTAAGCTCTGGAAACACCATATATTTT. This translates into CAWNRLSSGNTIYF.

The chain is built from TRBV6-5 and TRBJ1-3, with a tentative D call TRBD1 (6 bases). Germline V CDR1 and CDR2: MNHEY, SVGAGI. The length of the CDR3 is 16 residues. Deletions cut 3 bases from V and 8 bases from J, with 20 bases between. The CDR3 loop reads CASSYSVGGDEDTIYF. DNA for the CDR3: TGTGCCAGCAGTTATTCCGTAGGGGGGGACGAGGACACCATATATTTT.

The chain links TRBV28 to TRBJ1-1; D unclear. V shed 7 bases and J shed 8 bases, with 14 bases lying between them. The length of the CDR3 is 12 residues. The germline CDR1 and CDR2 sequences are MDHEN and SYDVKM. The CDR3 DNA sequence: TGTGCCAGCACCGCTGCCCCCCTAGAAGCTTTCTTT. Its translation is CASTAAPLEAFF.

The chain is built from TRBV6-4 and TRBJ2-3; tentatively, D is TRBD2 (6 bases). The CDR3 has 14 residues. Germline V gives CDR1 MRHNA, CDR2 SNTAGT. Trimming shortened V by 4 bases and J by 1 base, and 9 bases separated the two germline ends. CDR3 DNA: TGTGCCAGCAGTGTCGGGGGACGCACAGATACGCAGTATTTT. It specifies CASSVGGRTDTQYF.

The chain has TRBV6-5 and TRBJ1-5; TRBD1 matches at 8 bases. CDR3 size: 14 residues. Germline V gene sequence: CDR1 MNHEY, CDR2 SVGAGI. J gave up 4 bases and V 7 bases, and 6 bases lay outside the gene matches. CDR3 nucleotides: TGTGCCAGCAACCCACAGGGGGGAAATCAGCCCCAGCATTTT. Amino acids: CASNPQGGNQPQHF.

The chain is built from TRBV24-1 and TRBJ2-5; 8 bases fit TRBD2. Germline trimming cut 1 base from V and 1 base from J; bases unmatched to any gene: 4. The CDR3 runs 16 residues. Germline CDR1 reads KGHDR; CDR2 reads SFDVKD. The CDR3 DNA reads TGTGCCACCAGTGATTTAAACGGGGGGGGCCAAGAGACCCAGTACTTC. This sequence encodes CATSDLNGGGQETQYF.

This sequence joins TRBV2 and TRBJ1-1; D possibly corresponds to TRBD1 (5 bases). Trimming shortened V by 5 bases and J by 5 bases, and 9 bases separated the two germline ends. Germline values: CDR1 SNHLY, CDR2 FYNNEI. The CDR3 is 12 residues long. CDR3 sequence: CASSSRETEAFF. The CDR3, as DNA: TGTGCCAGCAGTTCCAGGGAAACTGAAGCTTTCTTT.

The CDR3 protein is CASSPGTVFRPYEQYF. The CDR3 bases are TGTGCCAGCAGCCCGGGAACGGTCTTCCGACCGTACGAGCAGTACTTC. The J gene is TRBJ2-7, the V gene TRBV5-4, with TRBD2 as a possible D gene (5 bases). Germline lookup yields CDR1 SGHNT and CDR2 YYREEE (reference sequence). The CDR3 is made up of 16 amino acids. V dropped 4 bases and J dropped 4 bases, with 21 bases sitting between them.

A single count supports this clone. The CDR3 protein is CASSPEPGGADTQYF. The DNA of the CDR3 is TGTGCCAGCAGCCCCGAGCCGGGGGGGGCAGATACGCAGTATTTT. V and J are TRBV6-4 and TRBJ2-3, with 8 nucleotides matching TRBD2. The germline CDR1 and CDR2 sequences are MRHNA and SNTAGT. Trimming at V came to 6 bases and at J to 4 bases, leaving 9 bases not matched to a gene. CDR3 length: 15 amino acids.

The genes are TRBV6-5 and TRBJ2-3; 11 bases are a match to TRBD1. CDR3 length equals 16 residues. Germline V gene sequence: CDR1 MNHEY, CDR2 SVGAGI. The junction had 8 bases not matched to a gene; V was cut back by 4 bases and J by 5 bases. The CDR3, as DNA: TGTGCCAGCAGTTTCCTTACCGGGACAGGGGGAGATACGCAGTATTTT. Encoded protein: CASSFLTGTGGDTQYF.

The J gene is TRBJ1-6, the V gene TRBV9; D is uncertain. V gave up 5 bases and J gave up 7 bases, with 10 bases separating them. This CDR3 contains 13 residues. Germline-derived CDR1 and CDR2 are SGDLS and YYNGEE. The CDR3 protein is CASRKEENSPLHF. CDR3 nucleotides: TGTGCCAGCAGAAAGGAGGAAAATTCACCCCTCCACTTT.

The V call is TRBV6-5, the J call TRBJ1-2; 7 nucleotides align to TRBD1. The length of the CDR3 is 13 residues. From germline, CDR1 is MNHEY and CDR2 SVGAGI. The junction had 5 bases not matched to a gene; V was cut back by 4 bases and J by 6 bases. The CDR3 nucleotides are TGTGCCAGCAGTTCACAGGGGTTAAATGGCTACACCTTC. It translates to CASSSQGLNGYTF.

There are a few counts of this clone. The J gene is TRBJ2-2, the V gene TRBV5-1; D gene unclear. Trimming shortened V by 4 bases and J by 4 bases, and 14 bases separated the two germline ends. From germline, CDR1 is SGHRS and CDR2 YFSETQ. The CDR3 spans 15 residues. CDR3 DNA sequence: TGCGCCAGCAGCGTGAGTGGGCCATCCACCGGGGAGCTGTTTTTT. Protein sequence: CASSVSGPSTGELFF.